Shown below are 5 T cell receptor beta chains from a single sample sequenced in a study of blood T cells in healthy people across ages. Using a J-beta primer mix together with a sample-barcoded 5' primer, a second PCR was run for roughly 6 to 12 cycles. TCRdb itself ran the 5' RACE reads through MiXCR, one entry per CDR3 protein. There are 600,000 or so distinct CDR3 sequences in the sample; under 30% occur only once, and 15% to 19% lies in the top ten. The sequenced material came from blood. The source of these receptors is a woman of 80 years or more in good health.

The table lists this clonotype with a count of one. The CDR3 loop is CASSNEFDRGLGNTIYF. CDR3 in DNA: TGTGCCAGCAGCAACGAGTTCGACAGGGGGCTTGGAAACACCATATATTTT. The chain couples TRBV21-1 to TRBJ1-3; TRBD1 was called by the table and not checked on the DNA. TRBV21-1 is designated a pseudogene. The CDR3 contains 17 residues.

V usage is TRBV7-2 and J usage is TRBJ2-4; D gene ambiguous. Trimming cost V 0 bases and J 5 bases, with 11 bases left between them. Looked up from germline, CDR1 is SGHTA and CDR2 is FQGNSA. CDR3 length: 15 residues. CDR3 residues: CASSLAGKGENIQYF. The CDR3 DNA reads as TGTGCCAGCAGCTTAGCAGGGAAAGGTGAAAACATTCAGTACTTC.

As concerns this clonotype: A read error is possible here, since a much larger clone lies one base away. The chain recombines TRBV30 with TRBJ2-7; D unclear. Germline CDR1 and CDR2: GTSNPN and SVGIG (reference sequence). The CDR3 runs to 11 residues. The CDR3 spells CAWRMTYKQYF. The CDR3 DNA sequence: TGTGCCTGGAGGATGACCTACAAGCAGTACTTC.

V usage is TRBV7-8 and J usage is TRBJ2-2; D remains unclear. Germline V lookup: CDR1 SGHVS, CDR2 FQNEAQ. The CDR3 is 14 residues long. V lost 4 bases and J 5 bases, leaving 11 bases between the germline ends. This CDR3 reads CASSYFFATGELFF. In nucleotides, the CDR3 is TGTGCCAGCAGCTACTTCTTTGCAACCGGGGAGCTGTTTTTT.

There are a few counts of this clonotype. V is TRBV12-3 or TRBV12-4 and J is TRBJ1-1, with D hard to call. This CDR3 is 11 amino acids long. V shed 3 bases and J shed 6 bases, with 5 bases lying between them. The CDR3 here is CASSFDAEAFF. CDR3 coding DNA: TGTGCCAGCAGTTTCGACGCTGAAGCTTTCTTT.